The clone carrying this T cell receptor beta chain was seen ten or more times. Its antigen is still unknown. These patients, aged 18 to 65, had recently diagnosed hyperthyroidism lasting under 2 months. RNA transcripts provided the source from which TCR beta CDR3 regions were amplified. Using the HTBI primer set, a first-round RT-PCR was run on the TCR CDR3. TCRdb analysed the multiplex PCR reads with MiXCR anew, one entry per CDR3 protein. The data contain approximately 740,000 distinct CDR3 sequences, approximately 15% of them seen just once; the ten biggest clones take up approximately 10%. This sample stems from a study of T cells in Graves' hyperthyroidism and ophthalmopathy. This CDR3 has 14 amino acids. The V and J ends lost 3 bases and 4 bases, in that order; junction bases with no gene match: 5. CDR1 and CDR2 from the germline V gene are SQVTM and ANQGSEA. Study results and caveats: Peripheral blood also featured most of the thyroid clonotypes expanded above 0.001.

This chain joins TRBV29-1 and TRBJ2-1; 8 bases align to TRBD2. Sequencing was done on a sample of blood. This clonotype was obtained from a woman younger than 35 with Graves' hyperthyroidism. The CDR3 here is CSVDWTSLYNEQFF. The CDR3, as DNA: TGCAGCGTTGATTGGACTAGCCTATACAATGAGCAGTTCTTC.